These T cell receptor beta chains were read from a single sample in a study of OX40 agonist ivuxolimab in advanced cancers. The protocol was immunoSEQ multiplex PCR, while the TCRdb copy is restricted to in-frame clones and leaves out a portion. There are approximately 40,000 clones in the sample; 88% occur only once, and 9.5% to 15% lies in the top ten. Sample: CD4+ or CD8+ T cells sorted from blood, taken in a trial of the OX40 agonist ivuxolimab. The source is an adult with an advanced solid tumor such as melanoma, head and neck, liver or kidney cancer. Each CDR3 is given with its conserved first and last residue. D genes are given only for firm matches. Expanded clones are given a class, and other clones once, few, many or no size at all.

clone_size: few; v_call: TRBV19; d_call: .; j_call: TRBJ1-2; cdr3_nt: TGTGCCAGTAGGCGTACCGGGCCCTCCTATGGCTACACCTTC; cdr3_aa: CASRRTGPSYGYTF
clone_size: .; v_call: TRBV5-4; d_call: TRBD2; j_call: TRBJ2-2; cdr3_nt: TGTGCCAGCACCGCCTGGGGACTAGCGGGAGAAAGGGACACCGGGGAGCTGTTTTTT; cdr3_aa: CASTAWGLAGERDTGELFF
clone_size: .; v_call: TRBV5-1; d_call: .; j_call: TRBJ2-7; cdr3_nt: TGCGCCAGCAGCTTGAGGGGATACGAGCAGTACTTC; cdr3_aa: CASSLRGYEQYF
clone_size: .; v_call: TRBV28; d_call: .; j_call: TRBJ1-5; cdr3_nt: TGTGCCAGCAGGGACACACCAAATCAGCCCCAGCATTTT; cdr3_aa: CASRDTPNQPQHF
clone_size: .; v_call: TRBV29-1; d_call: .; j_call: TRBJ2-7; cdr3_nt: TGCAGCGTTTGGGGTCGCGGAACAACCTACGAGCAGTACTTC; cdr3_aa: CSVWGRGTTYEQYF
clone_size: .; v_call: TRBV19; d_call: TRBD1; j_call: TRBJ1-1; cdr3_nt: TGTGCCAGTAGTAGCCTGGCGCCGACAGGGGCTACTGAAGCTTTCTTT; cdr3_aa: CASSSLAPTGATEAFF
clone_size: .; v_call: TRBV28; d_call: TRBD1; j_call: TRBJ2-7; cdr3_nt: TGTGCCAGCAGCTTCAGGGGGTACTCCTACGAGCAGTACTTC; cdr3_aa: CASSFRGYSYEQYF
clone_size: .; v_call: TRBV30; d_call: .; j_call: TRBJ2-3; cdr3_nt: TGTGCCTGGATCCCCGCGGTAAGGATCACAGATACGCAGTATTTT; cdr3_aa: CAWIPAVRITDTQYF
clone_size: .; v_call: TRBV19; d_call: .; j_call: TRBJ2-7; cdr3_nt: TGTGCCAGTAGTACCCCAGGGGACGAGAGCTCCTACGAGCAGTACTTC; cdr3_aa: CASSTPGDESSYEQYF
clone_size: .; v_call: TRBV25-1; d_call: .; j_call: TRBJ1-4; cdr3_nt: TGTGCCAGCAATCTGGGAGAAAAACTGTTTTTT; cdr3_aa: CASNLGEKLFF
clone_size: .; v_call: TRBV5-1; d_call: TRBD2; j_call: TRBJ2-1; cdr3_nt: TGCGCCAGGCTTAGCGGGCCCTCAGGGAATGAGCAGTTCTTC; cdr3_aa: CARLSGPSGNEQFF
clone_size: once; v_call: TRBV7-7; d_call: .; j_call: TRBJ2-3; cdr3_nt: TGTGCCAGCAGCTCAGGGACTAGCACAGATACGCAGTATTTT; cdr3_aa: CASSSGTSTDTQYF
clone_size: .; v_call: TRBV19; d_call: .; j_call: TRBJ1-5; cdr3_nt: TGTGCCAGTAGTATAGTTGGGGGGAATCAGCCCCAGCATTTT; cdr3_aa: CASSIVGGNQPQHF
clone_size: .; v_call: TRBV7-2; d_call: .; j_call: TRBJ2-5; cdr3_nt: TGTGCCAGCAGCTTAGCGATCCAAGAGACCCAGTACTTC; cdr3_aa: CASSLAIQETQYF
clone_size: .; v_call: TRBV7-3; d_call: TRBD2; j_call: TRBJ2-3; cdr3_nt: TGTGCCAGCAGCTCAACCGGGACTAGCGCAGATACGCAGTATTTT; cdr3_aa: CASSSTGTSADTQYF
clone_size: .; v_call: TRBV9; d_call: .; j_call: TRBJ2-7; cdr3_nt: TGTGCCAGCAGCGTGGACGAAGCCTACGAGCAGTACTTC; cdr3_aa: CASSVDEAYEQYF
clone_size: .; v_call: TRBV28; d_call: .; j_call: TRBJ2-7; cdr3_nt: TGTGCCAGCAGTTTAGGAGGGGACGGGCAGTACTTC; cdr3_aa: CASSLGGDGQYF
clone_size: .; v_call: TRBV7-8; d_call: TRBD1; j_call: TRBJ1-5; cdr3_nt: TGTGCCAGCAGGTCCGGACAGGGTAATCAGCCCCAGCATTTT; cdr3_aa: CASRSGQGNQPQHF
clone_size: .; v_call: TRBV7-8; d_call: TRBD1; j_call: TRBJ1-2; cdr3_nt: TGTGCCAGCAGCTTGGGGACAGACCTCTATGGCTACACCTTC; cdr3_aa: CASSLGTDLYGYTF
clone_size: .; v_call: TRBV27; d_call: .; j_call: TRBJ2-1; cdr3_nt: TGTGCCAGCAGCTCCGGGGGTGAGCAGTTCTTC; cdr3_aa: CASSSGGEQFF
clone_size: .; v_call: TRBV7-6; d_call: .; j_call: TRBJ2-1; cdr3_nt: TGTGCCAGCAAAAGGGAGTGGGACAATGAGCAGTTCTTC; cdr3_aa: CASKREWDNEQFF
clone_size: .; v_call: TRBV4-1; d_call: .; j_call: TRBJ2-3; cdr3_nt: TGCGCCAGCAGCCAAGATTCTTACGTTAGCACAGATACGCAGTATTTT; cdr3_aa: CASSQDSYVSTDTQYF
clone_size: .; v_call: TRBV2; d_call: .; j_call: TRBJ1-2; cdr3_nt: TGTGCCAGCCTCCCCCGGGGGCCCGACTATGGCTACACCTTC; cdr3_aa: CASLPRGPDYGYTF
clone_size: .; v_call: TRBV9; d_call: TRBD2; j_call: TRBJ2-1; cdr3_nt: TGTGCCAGCAGCGTAGCTGACGGGGGGTTCCGGGAGCAGTTCTTC; cdr3_aa: CASSVADGGFREQFF
clone_size: .; v_call: TRBV6-5; d_call: TRBD1; j_call: TRBJ1-4; cdr3_nt: TGTGCCAGCAGTGGGGGACAGGGATTTGAACTGTTTTTT; cdr3_aa: CASSGGQGFELFF
clone_size: .; v_call: TRBV9; d_call: .; j_call: TRBJ2-3; cdr3_nt: TGTGCCAGCAGCGTAGAGGGTGGGACTAGCACAGATACGCAGTATTTT; cdr3_aa: CASSVEGGTSTDTQYF
clone_size: .; v_call: TRBV7-9; d_call: TRBD2; j_call: TRBJ2-7; cdr3_nt: TGTGCCAGCAGCTTAGGACTAGCGGGACCCCCACCCTACGAGCAGTACTTC; cdr3_aa: CASSLGLAGPPPYEQYF
clone_size: .; v_call: TRBV5-4; d_call: .; j_call: TRBJ2-1; cdr3_nt: TGTGCCAGCAGCTTGGGCTTAAGCTCCTACAATGAGCAGTTCTTC; cdr3_aa: CASSLGLSSYNEQFF
clone_size: .; v_call: TRBV7-4; d_call: TRBD1; j_call: TRBJ1-2; cdr3_nt: TGTGCCAGCAGCTTAAGGTCGCGGGTGTGGTCCGGGACAGGGGAAGTCTATGGCTACACCTTC; cdr3_aa: CASSLRSRVWSGTGEVYGYTF
clone_size: .; v_call: TRBV7-6; d_call: .; j_call: TRBJ1-2; cdr3_nt: TGTGCCAGCAGCCTCAACGGGGCAGGGAACTATGGCTACACCTTC; cdr3_aa: CASSLNGAGNYGYTF
clone_size: .; v_call: TRBV9; d_call: TRBD2; j_call: TRBJ2-3; cdr3_nt: TGTGCCAGCAGCGTAGGGACTAGCTTCACCGGGGATACGCAGTATTTT; cdr3_aa: CASSVGTSFTGDTQYF